This TCR beta chain emerged from a study of T cells in Graves' hyperthyroidism and ophthalmopathy. RNA transcripts were the template for amplifying TCR beta CDR3 regions. First-round RT-PCR of the TCR CDR3 relied on the HTBI primer set. TCRdb redid the calling of the multiplex PCR reads with MiXCR, one entry per CDR3 protein. This table has about 840,000 distinct CDR3 sequences, around 39% appearing once. CDR3 length: 14 amino acids. V dropped 6 bases and J dropped 7 bases, with 14 bases sitting between them. Germline V lookup: CDR1 SGHRS, CDR2 YFSETQ. Material for sequencing was blood. The chain is built from TRBV5-1 and TRBJ1-6, with D maybe TRBD1 (6 bases). This TCR was recovered from a man between 18 and 29 years old with Graves' hyperthyroidism. The CDR3, as DNA: TGCGCCAGCACTGCCGGGGACACGAATTCACCCCTCCACTTT. Protein sequence: CASTAGDTNSPLHF.